This T cell receptor (beta chain) was sequenced for a study of cytomegalovirus exposure and HLA in healthy donors. Study details: Of the donors genotyped, approximately 410 in all, around 77% fell in the Caucasian-associated ancestry cluster.

With regard to this clone: Its antigen is as yet unknown.

PCR was performed using 60 Vbeta and 13 Jbeta primers. Assay: immunoSEQ multiplex PCR; the TCRdb copy retains only in-frame clones and omits some. Found here are some 160,000 clones, around 75% of them singletons; the top ten hold 4% to 5.5%. Whole-study findings and limits: TRBV6-2, TRBV6-3 and some other V segments were unresolvable in 87-base-pair reads. Researchers catalogued about 150 TCR beta chains as cytomegalovirus-associated.

Trimming took 2 bases from V and 6 from J, leaving 11 bases between them. The CDR3 has 13 amino acids. The germline V gene has CDR1 KGHSH and CDR2 LQKENI. This chain links TRBV18 with TRBJ2-7, with a possible D match to TRBD2 (6 bases). Sequenced material: PBMCs. The TCR comes from a man aged 60-69 years in good health and CMV-seronegative. The CDR3 DNA reads as TGTGCCAGCTCACCAGTCCAGGGAGGCGAGCAGTACTTC. Amino acids: CASSPVQGGEQYF. The variable domain in full, completed from reference TRBV18 and TRBJ2-7, reads NAGVMQNPRHLVRRRGQEARLRCSPMKGHSHVYWYRQLPEEGLKFMVYLQKENIIDESGMPKERFSAEFPKEGPSILRIQQVVRGDSAAYFCASSPVQGGEQYFGPGTRLTVT.